This is a list of T cell receptor beta chains from one sample in a study of T cell responses to AZD1222 COVID-19 vaccine. Measured with immunoSEQ multiplex PCR; TCRdb has only the in-frame clones, and not every one. This table holds around 99,000 clones, approximately 89% found once. Source: peripheral blood, taken 28 days after the second AZD1222 dose. The source is an adult who received the AZD1222 COVID-19 vaccine. Each CDR3 is given without its conserved first and last residue. The D gene is left open where the match is weak.

CDR3: ASSFSSGGADTQY
V: TRBV7-9
D: TRBD2

CDR3: ASSLAGAGTGELF
V: TRBV7-2
D: -

CDR3: ASSSLAGGSDTQY
V: TRBV6-5
D: TRBD2

CDR3: ATSRDLGVRADTQY
V: TRBV15
D: -

CDR3: ASSLGDGGFTDTQY
V: TRBV7-9
D: -

CDR3: ASRTDSNEQY
V: TRBV11-1
D: -

CDR3: ASRNTTRWETQY
V: TRBV2
D: -

CDR3: ASSIDGLAPNYEQY
V: TRBV19
D: -

CDR3: ASSPPGTGDPNTGELF
V: TRBV18
D: TRBD1

CDR3: ASSLIGQAQETQY
V: TRBV27
D: TRBD1

CDR3: ASSLGRGMGYT
V: TRBV5-4
D: -

CDR3: ASSIPSGALNTEAF
V: TRBV19
D: -

CDR3: ASSPGQEYNSPLH
V: TRBV5-1
D: TRBD1

CDR3: ASSPGTHTGELF
V: TRBV7-9
D: -

CDR3: ASSYFRKETEAF
V: TRBV7-2
D: -

CDR3: ATSDLTGEDQETQY
V: TRBV24-1
D: -

CDR3: ASRGYREKTEAF
V: TRBV4-1
D: -

CDR3: ASSITPGKGGNQPQH
V: TRBV19
D: -

CDR3: ASSPGGVQETQY
V: TRBV11-3
D: -

CDR3: ASSARDPGQGGGYT
V: TRBV27
D: -

CDR3: ASSIQGVTYNEQF
V: TRBV19
D: TRBD1

CDR3: ASMLGPGGNQPQH
V: TRBV6-5
D: -

CDR3: ASSDSGTWNYGYT
V: TRBV6-4
D: -

CDR3: ASAEGAVYGYT
V: TRBV21-1
D: -

CDR3: ASSLEVVPPYNEQF
V: TRBV11-2
D: -

CDR3: ASSQDRGPFISYNEQF
V: TRBV4-1
D: TRBD1

CDR3: ATSDRIGGNQPQH
V: TRBV24-1
D: -

CDR3: ASSLWVTGELF
V: TRBV7-2
D: -

CDR3: AISEPGGTYEQY
V: TRBV10-3
D: TRBD1